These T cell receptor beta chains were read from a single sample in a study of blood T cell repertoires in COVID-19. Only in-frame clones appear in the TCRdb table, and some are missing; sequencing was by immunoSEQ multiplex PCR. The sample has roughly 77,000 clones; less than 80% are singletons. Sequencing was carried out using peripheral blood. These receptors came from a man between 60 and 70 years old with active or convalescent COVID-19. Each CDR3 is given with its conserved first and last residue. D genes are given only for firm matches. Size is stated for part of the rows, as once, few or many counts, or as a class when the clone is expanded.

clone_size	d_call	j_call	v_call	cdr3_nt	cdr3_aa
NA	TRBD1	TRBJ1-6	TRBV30	TGTGCCTGGAGTGTGGAGACAGGGTGGGTGGGGTCACCCCTCCACTTT	CAWSVETGWVGSPLHF
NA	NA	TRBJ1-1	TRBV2	TGTGCCAGCAGTGTTGGGTGGGGGGGGAACACTGAAGCTTTCTTT	CASSVGWGGNTEAFF
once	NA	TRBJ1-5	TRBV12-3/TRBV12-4	TGTGCCAGCAGTGGCACCGGGGGTCAGCCCCAGCATTTT	CASSGTGGQPQHF
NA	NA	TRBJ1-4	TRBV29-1	TGCAGCGCTATACGGGGAGGGTATGAAAAACTGTTTTTT	CSAIRGGYEKLFF
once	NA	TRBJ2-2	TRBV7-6	TGTGCCAGCAGCGTAGCACGGTCGCCAAACACCGGGGAGCTGTTTTTT	CASSVARSPNTGELFF
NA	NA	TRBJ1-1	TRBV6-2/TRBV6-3	TGTGCCAGCAGTTACTCAACAGGTGTTAAGGGAGCTTTCTTT	CASSYSTGVKGAFF
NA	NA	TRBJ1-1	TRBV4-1	TGCGCCAGCAGCCAAGCCCCGACAGGACTGAACACTGAAGCTTTCTTT	CASSQAPTGLNTEAFF
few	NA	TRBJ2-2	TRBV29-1	TGCAGCGGAGGGCACACCGGGGAGCTGTTTTTT	CSGGHTGELFF
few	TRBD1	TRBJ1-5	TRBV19	TGTGCCAGTAGTACCACCCGACAGGGTTGGAATCAGCCCCAGCATTTT	CASSTTRQGWNQPQHF
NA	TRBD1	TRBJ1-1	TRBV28	TGTGCCAGCAGTTTACTGGACAGGGCCACTGAAGCTTTCTTT	CASSLLDRATEAFF
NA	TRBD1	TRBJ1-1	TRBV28	TGTGCCAGCAGTCCGACCGACCTGGACAGGGTCTACACTGAAACTTTCTTT	CASSPTDLDRVYTETFF
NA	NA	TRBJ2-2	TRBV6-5	TGTGCCAGCGCAGTCAACACCGGGGAGCTGTTTTTT	CASAVNTGELFF
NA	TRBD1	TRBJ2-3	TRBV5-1	TGCGCCAGCAGCTTGGACAGGGGGGACACAGATACGCAGTATTTT	CASSLDRGDTDTQYF
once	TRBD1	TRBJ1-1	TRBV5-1	TGCGCCAGCAGCACCGGGACAGCAAACACTGAAGCTTTCTTT	CASSTGTANTEAFF
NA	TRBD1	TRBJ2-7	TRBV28	TGTGCCAGCAGTCCCCTCCGGGACAGCTACGAGCAGTACTTC	CASSPLRDSYEQYF
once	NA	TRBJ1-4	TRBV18	TGTGCCAGCTCACCACCGCGTGGGACATCTAATGAAAAACTGTTTTTT	CASSPPRGTSNEKLFF
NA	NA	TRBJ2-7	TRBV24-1	TGTGCCCCAGGGGGGGGACAGGCCTACGAGCAGTACTTC	CAPGGGQAYEQYF
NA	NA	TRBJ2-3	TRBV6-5	TGTGCCAGCAGACCCAGCGGATCGGAGGCAGATACGCAGTATTTT	CASRPSGSEADTQYF
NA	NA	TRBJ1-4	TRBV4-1	TGCGCCAGCAGCCCCCGAGGCGCAGGGGCTAATGAAAAACTGTTTTTT	CASSPRGAGANEKLFF
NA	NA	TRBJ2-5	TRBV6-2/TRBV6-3	TGTGCCAGCAGCTCCCCGGGTCCCCAGCCGACCCAGTACTTC	CASSSPGPQPTQYF
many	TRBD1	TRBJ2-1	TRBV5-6	TGTGCCAGCAGCAGGGGACAGCTCAATGAGCAGTTCTTC	CASSRGQLNEQFF
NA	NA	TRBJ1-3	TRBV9	TGTGCCAGCAGCGTAGTGGCCTCTGGAAACACCATATATTTT	CASSVVASGNTIYF